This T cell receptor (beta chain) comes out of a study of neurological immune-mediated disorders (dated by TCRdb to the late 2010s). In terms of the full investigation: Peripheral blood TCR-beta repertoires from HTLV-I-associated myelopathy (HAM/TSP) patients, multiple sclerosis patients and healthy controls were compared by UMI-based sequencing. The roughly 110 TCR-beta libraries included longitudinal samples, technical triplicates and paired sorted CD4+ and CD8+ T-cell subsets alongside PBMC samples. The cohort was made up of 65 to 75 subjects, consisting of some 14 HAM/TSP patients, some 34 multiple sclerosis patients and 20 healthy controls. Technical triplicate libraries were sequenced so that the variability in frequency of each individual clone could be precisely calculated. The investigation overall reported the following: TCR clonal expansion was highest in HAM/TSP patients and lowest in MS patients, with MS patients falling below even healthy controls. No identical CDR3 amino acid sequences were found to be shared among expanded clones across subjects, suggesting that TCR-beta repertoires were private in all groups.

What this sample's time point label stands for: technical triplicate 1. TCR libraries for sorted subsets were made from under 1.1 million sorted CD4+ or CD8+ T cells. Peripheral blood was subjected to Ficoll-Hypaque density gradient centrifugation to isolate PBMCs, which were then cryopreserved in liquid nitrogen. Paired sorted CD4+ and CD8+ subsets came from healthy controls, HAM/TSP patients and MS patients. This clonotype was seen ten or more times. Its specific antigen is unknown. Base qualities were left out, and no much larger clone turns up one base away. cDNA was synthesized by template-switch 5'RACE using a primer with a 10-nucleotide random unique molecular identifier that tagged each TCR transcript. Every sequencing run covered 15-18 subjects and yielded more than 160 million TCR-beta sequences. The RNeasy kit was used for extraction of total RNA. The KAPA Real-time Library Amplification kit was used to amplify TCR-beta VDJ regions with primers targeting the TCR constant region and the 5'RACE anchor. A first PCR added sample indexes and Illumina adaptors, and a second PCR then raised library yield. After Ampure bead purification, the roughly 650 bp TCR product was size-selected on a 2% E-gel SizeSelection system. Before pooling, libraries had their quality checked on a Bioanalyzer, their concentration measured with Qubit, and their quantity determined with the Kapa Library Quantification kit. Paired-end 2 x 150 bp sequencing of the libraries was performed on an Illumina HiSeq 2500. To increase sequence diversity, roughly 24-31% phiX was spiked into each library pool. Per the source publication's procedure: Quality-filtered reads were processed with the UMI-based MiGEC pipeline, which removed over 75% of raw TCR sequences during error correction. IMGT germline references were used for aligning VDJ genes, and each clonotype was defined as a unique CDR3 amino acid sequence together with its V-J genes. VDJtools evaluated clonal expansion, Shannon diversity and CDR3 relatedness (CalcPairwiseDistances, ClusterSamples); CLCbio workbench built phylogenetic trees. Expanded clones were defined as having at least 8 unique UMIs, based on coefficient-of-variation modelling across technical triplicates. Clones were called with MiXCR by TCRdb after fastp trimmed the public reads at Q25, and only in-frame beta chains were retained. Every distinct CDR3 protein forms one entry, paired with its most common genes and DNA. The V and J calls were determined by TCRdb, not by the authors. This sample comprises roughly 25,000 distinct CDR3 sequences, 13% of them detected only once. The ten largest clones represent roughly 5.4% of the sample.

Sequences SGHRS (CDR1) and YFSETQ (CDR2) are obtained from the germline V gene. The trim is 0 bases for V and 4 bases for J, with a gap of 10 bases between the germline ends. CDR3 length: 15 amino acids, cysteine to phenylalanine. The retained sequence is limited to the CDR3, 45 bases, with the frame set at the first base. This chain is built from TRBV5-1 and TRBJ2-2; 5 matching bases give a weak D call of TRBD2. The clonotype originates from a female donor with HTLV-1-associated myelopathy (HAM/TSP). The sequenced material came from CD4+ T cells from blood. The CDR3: CASSLVGDTTGELFF. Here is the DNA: TGCGCCAGCAGCTTGGTGGGAGATACCACCGGGGAGCTGTTTTTT. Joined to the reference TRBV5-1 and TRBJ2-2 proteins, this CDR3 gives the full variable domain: KAGVTQTPRYLIKTRGQQVTLSCSPISGHRSVSWYQQTPGQGLQFLFEYFSETQRNKGNFPGRFSGRQFSNSRSEMNVSTLELGDSALYLCASSLVGDTTGELFFGEGSRLTVL.